The 5 T cell receptor beta chains below all came from one sample that was sequenced in a study of blood T cell repertoires in COVID-19 (dated by TCRdb to between 2020 and 2021). Libraries came from the immunoSEQ multiplex PCR assay. Not all clones reach the TCRdb copy of this immuneACCESS table, which keeps in-frame sequences only. Checked studies attribute under half of the gap to unresolved V genes and leave the rest unexplained. The sample table contains roughly 150,000 clones; only one count was recorded for approximately 85% of them. The ten largest account for 6.5% to 7.5% of the sample. What was sequenced was peripheral blood. The receptors originated from an elderly man with COVID-19, enrolled during active disease.

The chain uses TRBV18 and TRBJ2-7, with D possibly TRBD1 on 6 matching bases. Trimming left V 4 bases short and J 1 base short, with 14 bases between. CDR3 size: 15 residues. The germline CDR1 and CDR2 sequences are KGHSH and LQKENI. This CDR3 reads CASSLTGTKSYEQYF. DNA for the CDR3: TGTGCCAGCTCACTCACCGGGACAAAATCCTACGAGCAGTACTTC.

The chain uses TRBV11-1 and TRBJ2-3, with 12 bases fitting TRBD2. There are 16 residues in the CDR3. The V gene's germline CDR1 is SGHAT and CDR2 FQDESV (reference sequence). J was trimmed by 2 bases and V by 5 bases; bases with no gene match: 5. The CDR3, as DNA: TGTGCCAGCAGCCCTTGGACTAGCGGGGACACAGATACGCAGTATTTT. This codes for CASSPWTSGDTDTQYF.

In its sample, this clone was seen a few times. The gene calls are TRBV5-1 and TRBJ1-1; D remains unclear. The CDR3 is made up of 16 amino acids. Trimming cost V 4 bases and J 1 base, with 17 bases left between them. From germline, CDR1 is SGHRS and CDR2 YFSETQ. CDR3 residues: CASSPSGGSPNTEAFF. CDR3 DNA: TGCGCCAGCAGCCCATCCGGAGGAAGCCCGAACACTGAAGCTTTCTTT.

The chain combines TRBV7-2 with TRBJ1-5; D possibly corresponds to TRBD1 (5 bases). The CDR3 has 14 residues. V was trimmed by 2 bases and J by 4 bases, leaving 9 bases between them. Germline V gene lookup returns CDR1 SGHTA and CDR2 FQGNSA. The CDR3 DNA reads as TGTGCCAGCAGCTTATTAGGGGCGAATCAGCCCCAGCATTTT. It specifies CASSLLGANQPQHF.

The chain recombines TRBV5-1 with TRBJ2-7; weak D call: TRBD2 (6 bases). The germline CDR1 and CDR2 sequences are SGHRS and YFSETQ. The V end was cut by 4 bases, the J end by 7 bases, with 18 bases between. The CDR3 has 14 amino acids. The CDR3 coding sequence is TGCGCCAGCAGCCCTACGGCGGGATCGCGGGAGCAGTACTTC. Translation: CASSPTAGSREQYF.